The sequence of this TCR beta chain was determined in a study of T cell repertoires in cytomegalovirus infection. Background on the study: The authors relied on CMV epitopes, both recently identified HLA-C-restricted and well-studied HLA-B-restricted. An indication of both CMV infection and matching HLA type came from public TCR beta signatures. Study-wide results and caveats: Dominating the ex vivo response were TCR beta clonotypes that were CMV-specific and HLA-C-restricted. Cumulative public TCR beta family frequency identified CMV carriers with the relevant HLA.

TCRdb analysed the reads with MiXCR anew, one entry per CDR3 protein. The sample lists a few hundred thousand distinct CDR3 sequences, approximately 40% occurring once. The germline gives CDR1 SEHNR, CDR2 FQNEAQ (reference sequence). The V and J ends lost 1 base and 1 base respectively, with 11 bases between them. The CDR3 sequence is 15 residues long. Note on this clonotype: What it recognizes is unknown.

This specimen was cultured PBMCs, taken from culture after CMV antigen stimulation. V and J are TRBV7-9 and TRBJ2-7; TRBD2 is a possible D gene (5 bases). The sequence was collected from a human donor in good health (CMV status not recorded). Some clones in this sample may be carry-over from other donors' samples. The CDR3 region is CASSLENPGSYEQYF. The CDR3 coding sequence is TGTGCCAGCAGCTTAGAGAACCCGGGATCCTACGAGCAGTACTTC.